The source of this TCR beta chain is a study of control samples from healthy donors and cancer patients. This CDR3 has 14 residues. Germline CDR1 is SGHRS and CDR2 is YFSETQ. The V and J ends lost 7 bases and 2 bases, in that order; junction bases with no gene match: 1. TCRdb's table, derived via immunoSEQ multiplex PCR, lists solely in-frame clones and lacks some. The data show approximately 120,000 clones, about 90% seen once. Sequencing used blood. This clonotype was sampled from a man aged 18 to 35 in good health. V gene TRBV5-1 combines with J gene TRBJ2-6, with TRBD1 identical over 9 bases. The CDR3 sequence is CASGTGTGANVLTF. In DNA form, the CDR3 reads TGCGCCAGCGGGACAGGGACTGGGGCCAACGTCCTGACTTTC.